A selection of T cell receptor beta chains follows, all from one sample in a study of CD8 T cells in ankylosing spondylitis. TCRdb called the 5' RACE reads again in MiXCR, with one record for every CDR3 protein. The sample lists about 27,000 distinct CDR3 sequences; 6.5% to 9.5% were seen once. Specimen: blood. The receptors originated from a male donor with ankylosing spondylitis or in good health (not recorded which). The CDR3 runs from the conserved cysteine through the conserved F or W. A D gene is named only where the DNA matches it firmly. Size is stated for part of the rows, as once, few or many counts, or as a class when the clone is expanded.

size,length,V,D,J,DNA,CDR3
-,12,TRBV6-2/TRBV6-3,-,TRBJ1-1,TGTGCCAGCAGAACAGGGAGGACTGAAGCTTTCTTT,CASRTGRTEAFF
-,15,TRBV5-1,-,TRBJ2-2,TGCGCCAGCAGCTTTGAGGGACAACGGACCGGGGAGCTGTTTTTT,CASSFEGQRTGELFF
few,13,TRBV10-3,-,TRBJ1-5,TGTGCCATCAGTGAGTCGAATTCCCAGCCCCAGCATTTT,CAISESNSQPQHF
-,14,TRBV12-3/TRBV12-4,-,TRBJ2-3,TGTGCCAGCAGCAGGCAGGCGGCAGGCGATACGAAGTATTTT,CASSRQAAGDTKYF
-,17,TRBV5-1,TRBD2,TRBJ2-7,TGCGCCAGCAGCTTGGTGGGAGCGGGAGGGCCCAGATACGAGCAGTACTTC,CASSLVGAGGPRYEQYF
many,15,TRBV20-1,TRBD2,TRBJ2-1,TGCAGTGCTAGCACTTTAGCGGGAGTAGGCAATGAGCAGTTCTTC,CSASTLAGVGNEQFF
many,13,TRBV6-1,-,TRBJ2-3,TGTGCCAGCAGTGTGGGGTTCACAGATACGCAGTATTTT,CASSVGFTDTQYF
many,13,TRBV7-2,-,TRBJ2-2,TGTGCCAGCAGCTTTGGGGGGATCGGGGAGCTGTTTTTT,CASSFGGIGELFF
-,12,TRBV19,-,TRBJ2-1,TGTGCCAGTAATAGGCAACACAATGAGCAGTTCTTC,CASNRQHNEQFF
-,12,TRBV9,-,TRBJ2-3,TGTGCCAGCAGCGCAAGAGAAGATACGCAGTATTTT,CASSAREDTQYF
many,14,TRBV20-1,-,TRBJ2-1,TGCAGTGCTAGAGATGACGCGGGGGCGGGTGAGCAGTTCTTC,CSARDDAGAGEQFF
many,17,TRBV24-1,TRBD1,TRBJ2-3,TGTGCCACCAGTGATATAAACCAGGGGGCTGGAACAGATACGCAGTATTTT,CATSDINQGAGTDTQYF
many,14,TRBV20-1,-,TRBJ1-3,TGCAGTGCTAGAGACGGAAGGGTTGGAAACACCATATATTTT,CSARDGRVGNTIYF
few,15,TRBV4-3,-,TRBJ2-3,TGCGCCAGCAGCCAAGATCGGCACCCAACAGATACGCAGTATTTT,CASSQDRHPTDTQYF
-,13,TRBV12-3/TRBV12-4,-,TRBJ1-5,TGTGCCAGCAGTTACCAGGGTAACCAGCCCCAGCATTTT,CASSYQGNQPQHF
many,17,TRBV4-1,-,TRBJ2-2,TGCGCCAGCAGCCCGGGTCCCGCGGGGACGAACACCGGGGAGCTGTTTTTT,CASSPGPAGTNTGELFF
few,15,TRBV6-2/TRBV6-3,TRBD1,TRBJ2-1,TGTGCCAGCAGTATATTTAGGACAGGGGAGCACGAGCAGTTCTTC,CASSIFRTGEHEQFF
few,14,TRBV28,TRBD2,TRBJ2-2,TGTGCCAGCAGACGTGGGACTACCACCGGGGAGCTGTTTTTT,CASRRGTTTGELFF
few,14,TRBV9,-,TRBJ1-2,TGTGCCAGCAGCGCGATACAGGGAAACTATGGCTACACCTTC,CASSAIQGNYGYTF
many,15,TRBV12-3/TRBV12-4,-,TRBJ2-1,TGTGCCAGCAGTTTGAACGGAGGCTCCTACAATGAGCAGTTCTTC,CASSLNGGSYNEQFF
-,15,TRBV7-2,-,TRBJ2-6,TGTGCCAGCAGCTTAGACAGGTTGGGAGCCAACGTCCTGACTTTC,CASSLDRLGANVLTF
-,13,TRBV29-1,-,TRBJ2-2,TGCAGCGTTGAACAAACGAACACCGGGGAGCTGTTTTTT,CSVEQTNTGELFF
few,14,TRBV20-1,-,TRBJ1-5,TGCAGTGCTAGCGTCGGGACGGCGAATCAGCCCCAGCATTTT,CSASVGTANQPQHF
many,13,TRBV6-2/TRBV6-3,-,TRBJ1-1,TGTGCCAGCAATTGGGGCCAGAACACTGAAGCTTTCTTT,CASNWGQNTEAFF
-,15,TRBV12-3/TRBV12-4,-,TRBJ2-1,TGTGCCAGCAGTTTAAAAGGGGCAGGGGAACATGAGCAGTTCTTC,CASSLKGAGEHEQFF
many,14,TRBV4-1,-,TRBJ2-3,TGCGCCAGCAGCCAAGAGGGGTTTGCAGATACGCAGTATTTT,CASSQEGFADTQYF
few,15,TRBV7-2,-,TRBJ2-7,TGTGCCAGCAGCTTAAGTAGGGGCTTACCCTACGAGCAGTACTTC,CASSLSRGLPYEQYF
many,15,TRBV5-1,-,TRBJ2-1,TGCGCCAGCAGCGGTAGCGCGAGCTCCTACAATGAGCAGTTCTTC,CASSGSASSYNEQFF
many,17,TRBV2,TRBD2,TRBJ2-5,TGTGCCAGCAGTCGCGGACTAGCGGGGGGATCCGAGGAGACCCAGTACTTC,CASSRGLAGGSEETQYF
-,11,TRBV10-3,-,TRBJ2-3,TGTGCCATCAGTGAGTCTGGTACGCAGTATTTT,CAISESGTQYF
many,14,TRBV28,-,TRBJ2-1,TGTGCCAGCAGTCGGCGGGGTTCCTACAATGAGCAGTTCTTC,CASSRRGSYNEQFF
few,16,TRBV7-2,TRBD1,TRBJ2-1,TGTGCCAGCAGCTGGGGCCCTGGGACAGGGTTCAATGAGCAGTTCTTC,CASSWGPGTGFNEQFF
many,13,TRBV6-5,-,TRBJ2-3,TGTGCCAGCAGCAGGGACACTTCAATTACGCAGTATTTT,CASSRDTSITQYF
-,13,TRBV12-3/TRBV12-4,-,TRBJ2-1,TGTGCCAGCAGTTTTATGCAGGACAATGAGCAGTTCTTC,CASSFMQDNEQFF
-,13,TRBV7-3,-,TRBJ2-1,TGTGCCTCTTCTAGCAGCTCCTACAATGAGCAGTTCTTC,CASSSSSYNEQFF
few,15,TRBV7-9,-,TRBJ2-1,TGTGCCAGCAGCTTAGCGGGAGCGCCCTACAATGAGCAGTTCTTC,CASSLAGAPYNEQFF
medium-sized,17,TRBV24-1,TRBD2,TRBJ2-1,TGTGCCACCAGTGAGATTCCCGGGACTACTAAACGAGATGAGCAGTTCTTC,CATSEIPGTTKRDEQFF